This TCR beta chain was sequenced during a study of T-cell memory formation after mild COVID-19. Trimming removed 6 bases at V and 3 bases at J, with 9 bases between. The CDR3 spans 12 residues. CDR1 and CDR2 from the germline V gene are SQVTM and ANQGSEA. Study-wide results and caveats: Shrinking CD4+ clones resided mostly in CM and EM, and CD8+ ones in EMRA. Some clones that responded turned up in pre-infection memory, which suggests that cross-reactive memory joined in.

5'RACE with constant-segment primers built TCRalpha and TCRbeta cDNA libraries with UMIs. TCRdb passed the 5' RACE reads through MiXCR, listing each CDR3 protein once. The profile shows 400,000 to 450,000 distinct CDR3 sequences, more than 15% of them singletons. Comment on this clonotype: The antigen is unknown.

This receptor was obtained from a man between 18 and 29 years old who had mild COVID-19 (a few samples of this study predate the infection). Cell type and time point are not known. V and J are TRBV29-1 and TRBJ1-5; the D is unclear. Sequenced: PBMCs or a T cell subset sorted from them (not recorded which). The CDR3 protein is CSVGDINQPQHF. Here the CDR3 DNA reads TGCAGCGTCGGTGATATCAATCAGCCCCAGCATTTT.